The entry below describes one TCR beta chain. These data originate in a study of T cell changes during pregnancy in multiple sclerosis. The CDR3 consists of 16 residues. J gave up 2 bases and V 4 bases, and 7 bases lay outside the gene matches. Germline values: CDR1 LNHDA, CDR2 SQIVND (reference sequence). Sequencing was performed with immunoSEQ multiplex PCR; in TCRdb, only in-frame clones are kept and a portion is missing. The sample yields tens of thousands of clones, about nine tenths seen once. The sequences come from CD4+ T cells from peripheral blood mononuclear cells, collected in the second trimester of pregnancy. The chain carries TRBV19 and TRBJ2-7; 11 nucleotides line up with TRBD1. This clonotype was sampled from a female donor with multiple sclerosis, enrolled in a pregnancy study. Written as DNA, the CDR3 is TGTGCCAGTAGTACCCCGGGACAGGGGGTCGCCTACGAGCAGTACTTC. Its protein is CASSTPGQGVAYEQYF.